This T cell receptor (beta chain) came from a study of blood T cell repertoires in COVID-19. Overall study context: The United States, Italy and Spain provided the acute and convalescent COVID-19 samples.

The CDR3 loop spans 14 amino acids. V gave up 2 bases and J gave up 10 bases; unmatched junction bases: 3. The germline V gene encodes CDR1 SGHRS and CDR2 YFSETQ. In the original workflow: How many nucleated cells were present was estimated from reference gene primer amplification. Sequencing used immunoSEQ multiplex PCR; TCRdb keeps in-frame clones, though not all of them. The DNA gave D and trimming, while V, J and clone size come from that table. This sample carries around 100,000 clones, approximately 91% of them seen once, and the ten largest clones take about 1.9%. The chain couples TRBV5-1 to TRBJ2-1; 13 bases fit TRBD2. Sequencing input: peripheral blood. The sequence came from a man aged 45-65 years with active COVID-19. The CDR3 coding sequence is TGCGCCAGCAGCTTAGGACTAGCGGGAGTGGAGCAGTTCTTC. Translating it yields CASSLGLAGVEQFF. Based on the CDR3 plus reference TRBV5-1 and TRBJ2-1, the full variable domain is KAGVTQTPRYLIKTRGQQVTLSCSPISGHRSVSWYQQTPGQGLQFLFEYFSETQRNKGNFPGRFSGRQFSNSRSEMNVSTLELGDSALYLCASSLGLAGVEQFFGPGTRLTVL.